These 10 T cell receptor beta chains came from one sample sequenced in a study of cytomegalovirus exposure and HLA in healthy donors. The protocol was immunoSEQ multiplex PCR, while the TCRdb copy is restricted to in-frame clones and leaves out a portion. The sample consists of about 130,000 clones, 70% to 90% of them appearing once. Sequencing used PBMCs. The receptors stem from a woman aged 25 to 39 in good health and CMV-seropositive.

The chain employs TRBV4-2 and TRBJ2-5; D is perhaps TRBD2 (6 bases). This CDR3 spans 14 amino acids. Trimming took off 4 bases at V and 5 bases at J, with 14 bases between the two ends. Germline CDR1 reads LGHNA; CDR2 reads YNFKEQ. CDR3: CASSPLGGAETQYF. In DNA, the CDR3 is TGTGCCAGCAGCCCCTTGGGGGGAGCGGAGACCCAGTACTTC.

The chain employs TRBV7-8 and TRBJ2-7; D is possibly TRBD2 (6 bases). The CDR3 loop spans 16 amino acids. Germline V gene lookup returns CDR1 SGHVS and CDR2 FQNEAQ. The V end lost 5 bases, the J end lost 5 bases, and 22 bases lay between the germline ends. For the CDR3, the DNA is TGTGCCAGCAGCATACGGCGGGACCCCTCCCAGCACGAGCAGTACTTC. Translation: CASSIRRDPSQHEQYF.

The chain has TRBV4-1 and TRBJ2-7; D remains unclear. Germline V gene lookup returns CDR1 MGHRA and CDR2 YSYEKL. Trimming pared 0 bases from V and 2 bases from J, leaving 11 bases between. The CDR3 length is 15 residues. For the CDR3, the DNA is TGCGCCAGCAGCCAAGATCGCGCCAGGACCTACGAGCAGTACTTC. This gives the protein CASSQDRARTYEQYF.

CDR3 sequence: CASSWTGGSRYSNQPQHF. CDR3 nucleotide sequence: TGTGCCAGCAGTTGGACAGGGGGCTCCCGTTATAGCAATCAGCCCCAGCATTTT. J is TRBJ1-5 and V is TRBV7-8; 11 bases fit TRBD1. Germline V gene data show CDR1 as SGHVS and CDR2 as FQNEAQ. V was clipped by 6 bases and J by 0 bases; unmatched bases: 10. The CDR3 consists of 18 residues.

The sample holds one count of this clone. V usage is TRBV5-1 and J usage is TRBJ2-6; D is perhaps TRBD1 (6 bases). Trimming removed 2 bases at V and 2 bases at J, with 8 bases between. CDR1 is SGHRS and CDR2 is YFSETQ in the germline V gene. This CDR3 is 15 amino acids long. Here the CDR3 DNA reads TGCGCCAGCAGCTTACAGGGCCCTGGGGCCAACGTCCTGACTTTC. Translated, it gives CASSLQGPGANVLTF.

This chain joins TRBV13 and TRBJ2-2; D is perhaps TRBD1 (6 bases). The CDR3 has 15 amino acids. V lost 0 bases to trimming and J lost 7 bases, with 12 bases between them. Germline V gives CDR1 PRHDT, CDR2 FYEKMQ (reference sequence). The CDR3 loop reads CASSLGRTDRGELFF. CDR3 in DNA: TGTGCCAGCAGCTTAGGCCGGACAGATCGCGGGGAGCTGTTTTTT.

V and J are TRBV9 and TRBJ2-1, with 10 nucleotides matching TRBD1. The V gene end was trimmed by 1 base and the J gene end by 8 bases; junction bases not matched to a gene: 6. The CDR3 is 15 residues long. CDR1 is SGDLS, CDR2 YYNGEE, per germline. CDR3 sequence: CASSVFGQGVDEQFF. CDR3 nucleotide sequence: TGTGCCAGCAGCGTATTCGGACAGGGGGTGGATGAGCAGTTCTTC.

V gene TRBV27 combines with J gene TRBJ2-3; TRBD2 agrees at 10 bases. CDR3 length: 17 residues. The germline V gene has CDR1 MNHEY and CDR2 SMNVEV (reference sequence). Trimming removed 1 base from V and 2 bases from J; junction bases left unmatched: 6. In DNA form, the CDR3 reads TGTGCCAGCAGTTTATTCCCCGGGACTAGCGACACAGATACGCAGTATTTT. Its protein is CASSLFPGTSDTDTQYF.

This clone has only a few counts. This chain joins TRBV7-7 and TRBJ2-5; 7 positions agree with TRBD2. In germline, CDR1 is SSHAT, CDR2 FNYEAQ (reference sequence). Losses at the gene ends were 0 bases for V and 10 bases for J; bases not matched to a gene: 5. This CDR3 is 13 amino acids long. The CDR3: CASSLAEWTSQYF. CDR3 nucleotide sequence: TGTGCCAGCAGCTTAGCGGAGTGGACTAGCCAGTACTTC. Together with reference TRBV7-7 and TRBJ2-5, the CDR3 gives the full variable domain: GAGVSQSPRYKVTKRGQDVTLRCDPISSHATLYWYQQALGQGPEFLTYFNYEAQPDKSGLPSDRFSAERPEGSISTLTIQRTEQRDSAMYRCASSLAEWTSQYFGPGTRLLVL.

This chain joins TRBV2 and TRBJ2-2; tentatively, D is TRBD1 (6 bases). Per germline, CDR1 SNHLY and CDR2 FYNNEI. CDR3 length: 13 amino acids. Trimming took 2 bases from V and 9 from J, leaving 10 bases between them. Here the CDR3 DNA reads TGTGCCAGCAGTGAAAACAGGGTCAGGGAGCTGTTTTTT. It specifies CASSENRVRELFF.